This TCR beta chain was identified during a study of beta chain features in type 1 diabetes. Study-wide findings and caveats: Moderate yet significant TCRB CDR3 shortening was seen in Type 1 diabetes patients in all four CD4+ subsets.

The CDR3 is 15 residues long. Looked up from germline, CDR1 is SEHNR and CDR2 is FQNEAQ (reference sequence). This clone was observed a few times. Its antigen is currently unknown. All of the isolated RNA was reverse transcribed, so expressed TCRB transcripts were sequenced. Assay used: immunoSEQ multiplex PCR; TCRdb lists only in-frame clones, some missing. In the table there are hundreds of thousands of clones, roughly 13% of which are singletons. The sequence was collected from a man aged 18 to 30 with type 1 diabetes. The sample comprised naive CD4+ T cells from blood. V usage is TRBV7-9 and J usage is TRBJ2-3; perhaps TRBD2 as D (6 bases). The CDR3 coding sequence is TGTGCTAGCCGGGGCGGGGCGGAGCCCACAGATACGCAGTATTTT. Protein sequence: CASRGGAEPTDTQYF.